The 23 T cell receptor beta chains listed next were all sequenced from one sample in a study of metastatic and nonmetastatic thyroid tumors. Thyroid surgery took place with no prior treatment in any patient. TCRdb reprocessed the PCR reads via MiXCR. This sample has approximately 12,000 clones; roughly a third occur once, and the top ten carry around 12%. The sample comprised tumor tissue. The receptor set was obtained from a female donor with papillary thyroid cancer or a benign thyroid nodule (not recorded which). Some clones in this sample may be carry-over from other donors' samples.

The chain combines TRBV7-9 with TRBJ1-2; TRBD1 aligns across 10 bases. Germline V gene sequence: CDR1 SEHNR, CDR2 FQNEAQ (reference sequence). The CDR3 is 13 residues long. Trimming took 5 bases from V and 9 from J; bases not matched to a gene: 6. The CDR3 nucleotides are TGTGCCAGCAGCCGGACAGGGGGAAAGAGCTACACCTTC. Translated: CASSRTGGKSYTF.

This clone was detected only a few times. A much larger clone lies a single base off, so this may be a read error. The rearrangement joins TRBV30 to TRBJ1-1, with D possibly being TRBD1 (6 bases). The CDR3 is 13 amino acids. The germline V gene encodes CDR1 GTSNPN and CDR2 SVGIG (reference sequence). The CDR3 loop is CAWCPGGDTEALF. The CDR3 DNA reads TGTGCCTGGTGTCCTGGCGGGGACACTGAAGCTCTCTTT.

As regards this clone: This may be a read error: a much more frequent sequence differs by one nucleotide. The CDR3 loop is CASSFGSISGAKVLTF. Written as DNA, the CDR3 is TGTGCCAGCAGCTTTGGCAGTATCTCTGGAGCCAAAGTCCTGACTTTC. The rearrangement links TRBV11-1 to TRBJ2-6; D is unresolved. The CDR3 spans 16 residues. Germline V CDR1 and CDR2: SGHAT, FQDESV (reference sequence).

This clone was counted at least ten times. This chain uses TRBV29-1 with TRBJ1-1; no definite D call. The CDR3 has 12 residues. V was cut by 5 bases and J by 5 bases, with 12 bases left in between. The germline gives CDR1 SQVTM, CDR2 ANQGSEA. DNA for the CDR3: TGCAGCGTTCGAGTTAGTCTTACTGAAGCTTTCTTT. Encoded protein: CSVRVSLTEAFF.

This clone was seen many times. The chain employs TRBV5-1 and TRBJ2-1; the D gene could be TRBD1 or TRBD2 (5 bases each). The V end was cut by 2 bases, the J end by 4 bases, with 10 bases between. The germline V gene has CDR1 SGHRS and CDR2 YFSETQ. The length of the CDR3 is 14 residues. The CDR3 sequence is CASSFRDRYNEQFF. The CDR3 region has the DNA TGCGCCAGCAGCTTTCGGGACCGATACAATGAGCAGTTCTTC.

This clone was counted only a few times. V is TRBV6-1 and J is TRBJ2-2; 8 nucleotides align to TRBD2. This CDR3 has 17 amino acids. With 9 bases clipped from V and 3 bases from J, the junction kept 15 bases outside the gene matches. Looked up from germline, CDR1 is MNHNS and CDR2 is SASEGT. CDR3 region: CARVIGAGVRYTGELFF. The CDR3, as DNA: TGTGCCAGGGTTATCGGAGCGGGAGTAAGGTACACCGGGGAGCTGTTTTTT.

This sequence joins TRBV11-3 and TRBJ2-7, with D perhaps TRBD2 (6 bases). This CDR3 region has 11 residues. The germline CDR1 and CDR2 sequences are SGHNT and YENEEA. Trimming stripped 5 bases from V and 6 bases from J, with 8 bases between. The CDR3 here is CASSGGGEQYF. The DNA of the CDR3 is TGTGCCAGCAGCGGGGGAGGCGAGCAGTACTTC.

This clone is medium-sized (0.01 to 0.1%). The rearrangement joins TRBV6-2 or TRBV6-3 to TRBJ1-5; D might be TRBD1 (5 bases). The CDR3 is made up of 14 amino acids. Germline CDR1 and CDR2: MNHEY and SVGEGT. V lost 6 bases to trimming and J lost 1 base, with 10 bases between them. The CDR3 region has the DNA TGTGCCAGCAGCCGACGACAGAGCAATCAGCCCCAGCATTTT. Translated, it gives CASSRRQSNQPQHF.

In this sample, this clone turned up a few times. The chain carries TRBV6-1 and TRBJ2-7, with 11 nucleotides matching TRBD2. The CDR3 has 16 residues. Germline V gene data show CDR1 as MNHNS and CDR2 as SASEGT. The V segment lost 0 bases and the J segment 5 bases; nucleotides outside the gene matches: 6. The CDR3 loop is CASSEALLAGGDEQYF. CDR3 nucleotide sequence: TGTGCCAGCAGTGAAGCGCTTCTAGCGGGAGGAGACGAGCAGTACTTC.

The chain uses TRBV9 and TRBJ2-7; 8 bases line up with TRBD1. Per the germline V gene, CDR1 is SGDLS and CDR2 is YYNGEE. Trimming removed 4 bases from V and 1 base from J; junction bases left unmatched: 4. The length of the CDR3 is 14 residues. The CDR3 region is CASSPGTGSYEQYF. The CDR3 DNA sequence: TGTGCCAGCAGCCCAGGGACAGGTTCCTACGAGCAGTACTTC.

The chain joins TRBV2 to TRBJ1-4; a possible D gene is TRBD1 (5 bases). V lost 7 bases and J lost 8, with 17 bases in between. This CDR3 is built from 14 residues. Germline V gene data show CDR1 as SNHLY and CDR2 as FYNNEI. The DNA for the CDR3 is TGTGCCAGCACCAAGGGTAGAGGGGCCGAAAAACTGTTTTTT. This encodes CASTKGRGAEKLFF.

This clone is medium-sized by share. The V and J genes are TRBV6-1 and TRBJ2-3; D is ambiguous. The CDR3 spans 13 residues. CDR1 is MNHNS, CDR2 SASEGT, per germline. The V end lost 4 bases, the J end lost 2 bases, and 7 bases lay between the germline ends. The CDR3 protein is CASSVENTDTQYF. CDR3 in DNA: TGTGCCAGCAGTGTGGAGAACACAGATACGCAGTATTTT.

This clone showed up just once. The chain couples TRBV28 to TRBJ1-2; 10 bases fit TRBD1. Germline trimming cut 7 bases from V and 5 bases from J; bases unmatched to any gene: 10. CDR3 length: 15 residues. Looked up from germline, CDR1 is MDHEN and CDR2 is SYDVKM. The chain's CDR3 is CASTTPGQGRYGYTF. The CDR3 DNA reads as TGTGCCAGCACCACCCCGGGACAGGGGAGGTATGGCTACACCTTC.

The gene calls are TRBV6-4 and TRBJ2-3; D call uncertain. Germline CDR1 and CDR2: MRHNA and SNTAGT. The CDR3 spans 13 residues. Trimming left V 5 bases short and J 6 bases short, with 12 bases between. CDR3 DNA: TGTGCCAGCAGTTTCGACGGCGTTGATACGCAGTATTTT. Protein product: CASSFDGVDTQYF.

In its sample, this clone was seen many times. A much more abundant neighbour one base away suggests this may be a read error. The CDR3 nucleotides read TGTGCCAGCAGGTTCGGACAGGGAGCCTCCACTGAAGCTTTCTTT. Amino acid sequence: CASRFGQGASTEAFF. V gene TRBV6-1 combines with J gene TRBJ1-1; TRBD1 matches 8 bases. The CDR3 extends over 15 amino acids. Trimming removed 6 bases from V and 4 bases from J; junction bases left unmatched: 10. The germline gives CDR1 MNHNS, CDR2 SASEGT.

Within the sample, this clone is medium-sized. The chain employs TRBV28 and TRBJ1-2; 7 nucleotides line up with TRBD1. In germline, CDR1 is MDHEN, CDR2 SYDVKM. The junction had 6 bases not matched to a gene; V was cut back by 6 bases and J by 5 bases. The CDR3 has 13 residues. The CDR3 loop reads CASRSGGDYGYTF. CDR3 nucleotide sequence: TGTGCCAGCAGGTCAGGGGGGGATTATGGCTACACCTTC.

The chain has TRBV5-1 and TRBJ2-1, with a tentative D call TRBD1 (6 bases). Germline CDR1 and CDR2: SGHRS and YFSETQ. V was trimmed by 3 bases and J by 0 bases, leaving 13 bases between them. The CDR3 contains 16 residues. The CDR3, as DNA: TGCGCCAGCAGCTGGCTAGGACAGAGCTCCTACAATGAGCAGTTCTTC. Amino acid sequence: CASSWLGQSSYNEQFF. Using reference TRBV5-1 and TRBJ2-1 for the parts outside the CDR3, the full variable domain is KAGVTQTPRYLIKTRGQQVTLSCSPISGHRSVSWYQQTPGQGLQFLFEYFSETQRNKGNFPGRFSGRQFSNSRSEMNVSTLELGDSALYLCASSWLGQSSYNEQFFGPGTRLTVL.

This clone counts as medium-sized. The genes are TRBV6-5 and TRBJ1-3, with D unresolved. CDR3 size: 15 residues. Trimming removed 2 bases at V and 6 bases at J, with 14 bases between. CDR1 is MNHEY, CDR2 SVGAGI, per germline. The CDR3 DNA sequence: TGTGCCAGCAGTTACGCTTCCGGAGCGGAAAACACCATATATTTT. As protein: CASSYASGAENTIYF.

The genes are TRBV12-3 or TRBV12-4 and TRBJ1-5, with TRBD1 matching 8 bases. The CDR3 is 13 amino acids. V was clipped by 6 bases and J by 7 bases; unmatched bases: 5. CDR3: CASSQGARQPQHF. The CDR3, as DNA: TGTGCCAGCAGCCAGGGGGCGAGACAGCCCCAGCATTTT.

CDR3 coding DNA: TGTGCCAGCAGCAAAATAGCGGGAGGGCAGGGCGAGCAGTACTTC. It encodes CASSKIAGGQGEQYF. The chain has TRBV7-2 and TRBJ2-7, with TRBD2 identical over 11 bases. The CDR3 is 15 amino acids. Germline lookup yields CDR1 SGHTA and CDR2 FQGNSA. The junction had 9 bases not matched to a gene; V was cut back by 5 bases and J by 6 bases.

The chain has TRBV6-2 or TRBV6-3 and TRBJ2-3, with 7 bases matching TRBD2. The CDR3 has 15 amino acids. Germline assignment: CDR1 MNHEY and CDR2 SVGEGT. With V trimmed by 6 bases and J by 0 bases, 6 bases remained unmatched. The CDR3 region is CASSPTSLSTDTQYF. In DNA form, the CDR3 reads TGTGCCAGCAGCCCGACTAGCCTGAGCACAGATACGCAGTATTTT.

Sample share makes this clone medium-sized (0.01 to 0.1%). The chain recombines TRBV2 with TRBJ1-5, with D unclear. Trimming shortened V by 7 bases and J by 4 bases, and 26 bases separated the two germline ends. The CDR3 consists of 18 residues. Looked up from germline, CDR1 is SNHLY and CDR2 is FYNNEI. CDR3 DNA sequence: TGTGCCAGCACCGATCAAACTTTAAGGAGGACGAGTAATCAGCCCCAGCATTTT. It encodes CASTDQTLRRTSNQPQHF. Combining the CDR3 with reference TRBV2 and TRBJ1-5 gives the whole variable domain EPEVTQTPSHQVTQMGQEVILRCVPISNHLYFYWYRQILGQKVEFLVSFYNNEISEKSEIFDDQFSVERPDGSNFTLKIRSTKLEDSAMYFCASTDQTLRRTSNQPQHFGDGTRLSIL.

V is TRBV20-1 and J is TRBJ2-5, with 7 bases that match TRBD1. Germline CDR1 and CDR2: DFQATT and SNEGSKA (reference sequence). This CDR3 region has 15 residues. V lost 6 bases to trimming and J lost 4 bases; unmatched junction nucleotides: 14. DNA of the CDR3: TGCAGTGCCGGAATTACAGGGGTCCCGGGAGAGACCCAGTACTTC. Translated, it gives CSAGITGVPGETQYF.